This entry describes one T cell receptor beta chain. This specimen comes from a study of T cells in tumors after PD-1 blockade. In the study overall: No patient had prior checkpoint blockade, systemic immunosuppression, or radiotherapy within 4 weeks. Blood samples averaged roughly 110,000 templates (range 24,679-257,772) and roughly 39,000 unique clonotypes.

The repertoire was sequenced with immunoSEQ multiplex PCR; TCRdb's copy has only in-frame clones and lacks some. The sample records some 48,000 clones, 75% to 85% being singletons. The CDR3 totals 16 residues. V lost 4 bases and J 5 bases, leaving 18 bases between the germline ends. CDR1 and CDR2 from the germline V gene are SGHNT and YYREEE (reference sequence). The TCR was taken from a human donor with basal cell carcinoma. The V gene is TRBV5-4, the J gene TRBJ1-4, with D unresolved. Material: PBMCs, obtained before anti-PD-1 treatment. The CDR3 DNA reads TGTGCCAGCAGCAACCTGGAGGCGGGAGAGAATGAAAAACTGTTTTTT. Its translation: CASSNLEAGENEKLFF.